The entry that follows covers one T cell receptor (beta chain) sequence. What it binds is not known. The sample originates from a study of graft-versus-host responses after intestinal transplantation. Germline CDR1 is SGDLS and CDR2 is YYNGEE. V was pared by 2 bases and J by 0 bases, with 12 bases between. CDR3 length: 15 residues. The protocol was immunoSEQ multiplex PCR, while the TCRdb copy is restricted to in-frame clones and leaves out a portion. This table has around 90,000 clones, around 93% appearing once. V usage is TRBV9 and J usage is TRBJ2-7; maybe TRBD2 (6 bases). This sequence was found in a human donor who received an intestinal transplant. This specimen consisted of unstimulated CD8+ T cells sorted from spleen or lymph node cells, obtained before intestinal transplant. The CDR3 spells CASSVDGSLSYEQYF. The DNA of the CDR3 is TGTGCCAGCAGCGTGGACGGGAGTCTCTCCTACGAGCAGTACTTC. The full variable domain, its missing parts supplied by reference TRBV9 and TRBJ2-7, is DSGVTQTPKHLITATGQRVTLRCSPRSGDLSVYWYQQSLDQGLQFLIQYYNGEERAKGNILERFSAQQFPDLHSELNLSSLELGDSALYFCASSVDGSLSYEQYFGPGTRLTVT.